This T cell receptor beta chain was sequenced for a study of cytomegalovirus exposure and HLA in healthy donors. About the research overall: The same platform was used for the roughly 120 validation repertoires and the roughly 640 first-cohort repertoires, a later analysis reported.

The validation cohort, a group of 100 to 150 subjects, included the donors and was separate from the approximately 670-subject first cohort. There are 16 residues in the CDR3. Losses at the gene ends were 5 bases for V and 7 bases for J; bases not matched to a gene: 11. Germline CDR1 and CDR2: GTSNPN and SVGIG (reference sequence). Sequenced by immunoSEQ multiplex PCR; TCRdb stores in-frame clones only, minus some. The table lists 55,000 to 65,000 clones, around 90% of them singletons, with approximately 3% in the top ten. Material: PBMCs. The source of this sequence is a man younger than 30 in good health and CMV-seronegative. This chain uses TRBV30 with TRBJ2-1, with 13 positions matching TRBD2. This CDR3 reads CAWGPGLAGIGNEQFF. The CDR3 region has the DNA TGTGCCTGGGGACCGGGACTAGCGGGAATTGGGAATGAGCAGTTCTTC.